This entry lists 10 T cell receptor beta chains sequenced from one sample in a study of blood T cell repertoires in COVID-19. Clones were sequenced by immunoSEQ multiplex PCR, and TCRdb holds only the in-frame ones, with some missing. The sample includes 250,000 to 350,000 clones, over 75% of them seen just once. The sequencing sample was made of peripheral blood. Every receptor here comes from a woman aged 55-75 years with acute or convalescent COVID-19.

The J gene is TRBJ2-4, the V gene TRBV19; D is ambiguous. Looked up from germline, CDR1 is LNHDA and CDR2 is SQIVND (reference sequence). The V and J ends lost 6 bases and 0 bases respectively, with 12 bases between them. This CDR3 spans 15 amino acids. CDR3 loop: CASSPVGLAKNIQYF. In DNA form, the CDR3 reads TGTGCCAGTAGCCCGGTGGGCCTAGCCAAAAACATTCAGTACTTC.

The CDR3 sequence: CASSFDRVYEQYF. The CDR3 region has the DNA TGTGCCAGCAGCTTCGACAGGGTTTACGAGCAGTACTTC. The rearrangement joins TRBV11-2 to TRBJ2-7; the match to TRBD1 covers 7 bases. The germline gives CDR1 SGHAT, CDR2 FQNNGV. The CDR3 runs 13 residues. V lost 3 bases and J lost 4; bases outside the gene matches: 3.

V and J are TRBV5-1 and TRBJ1-1, with D tentatively TRBD1 (5 bases). Per germline, CDR1 SGHRS and CDR2 YFSETQ. The CDR3 contains 14 residues. V was cut by 4 bases and J by 6 bases, with 16 bases left in between. The CDR3 coding sequence is TGCGCCAGCAGCCCCTCCGGGGGAACTCCTGAAGCTTTCTTT. This codes for CASSPSGGTPEAFF.

The J gene is TRBJ2-7, the V gene TRBV6-4; D is uncertain. The CDR3 consists of 13 residues. Looked up from germline, CDR1 is MRHNA and CDR2 is SNTAGT. V lost 5 bases and J lost 4, with 12 bases in between. The CDR3 DNA follows: TGTGCCAGCAGTTCTCGACTCAAGTACGAGCAGTACTTC. Its protein is CASSSRLKYEQYF.

The chain joins TRBV7-7 to TRBJ2-1; D gene ambiguous. V was cut by 5 bases and J by 0 bases, with 17 bases left in between. The V gene's germline CDR1 is SSHAT and CDR2 FNYEAQ (reference sequence). CDR3 length equals 17 residues. DNA of the CDR3: TGTGCCAGCAGCAGGAGTTTCGGAGCGAGCTCCTACAATGAGCAGTTCTTC. Translation: CASSRSFGASSYNEQFF.

This chain links TRBV19 with TRBJ1-6; 7 bases are a match to TRBD1. Per the germline V gene, CDR1 is LNHDA and CDR2 is SQIVND (reference sequence). V lost 5 bases, J lost 4 bases, and 2 bases stayed unmatched. The CDR3 is made up of 14 amino acids. CDR3 in amino acids: CASSPQGYNSPLHF. The CDR3 nucleotides read TGTGCCAGTAGTCCACAGGGGTATAATTCACCCCTCCACTTT.

The chain carries TRBV27 and TRBJ1-1; D unclear. Trimming pared 6 bases from V and 0 bases from J, leaving 8 bases between. Germline V gene sequence: CDR1 MNHEY, CDR2 SMNVEV (reference sequence). The CDR3 contains 13 residues. CDR3 nucleotide sequence: TGTGCCAGCAGACCACAGATGAACACTGAAGCTTTCTTT. This translates into CASRPQMNTEAFF.

This clone occurred a few times. V and J are TRBV7-9 and TRBJ2-1; 7 positions match TRBD1. The CDR3 is made up of 16 amino acids. CDR1 is SEHNR and CDR2 is FQNEAQ in the germline V gene (reference sequence). The trim removed 5 bases at V and 3 bases at J, leaving 10 bases unmatched. Here the CDR3 reads CASSNRGQGVYNEQFF. The CDR3 DNA reads as TGTGCCAGCAGCAATCGGGGCCAGGGGGTCTACAATGAGCAGTTCTTC. The full variable domain, with the rest looked up from reference TRBV7-9 and TRBJ2-1, is DTGVSQNPRHKITKRGQNVTFRCDPISEHNRLYWYRQTLGQGPEFLTYFQNEAQLEKSRLLSDRFSAERPKGSFSTLEIQRTEQGDSAMYLCASSNRGQGVYNEQFFGPGTRLTVL.

This clone was seen once. This sequence joins TRBV5-1 and TRBJ2-7; 9 bases agree with TRBD2. Unmatched junction bases numbered 13, after V lost 0 bases and J lost 9 bases. Germline CDR1 and CDR2: SGHRS and YFSETQ. The CDR3 totals 16 residues. The CDR3: CASSLAASSGGSRQYF. The CDR3 DNA follows: TGCGCCAGCAGCTTGGCCGCGAGTAGCGGGGGCTCTCGGCAGTACTTC.

This clone has just one count. V and J are TRBV3-1 (or the pseudogene TRBV3-2) and TRBJ1-6, with D hard to call. The V gene's germline CDR1 is LGHDT and CDR2 YNNKEL (reference sequence). The CDR3 sequence is 15 residues long. V was pared by 1 base and J by 3 bases, with 7 bases between. CDR3 in amino acids: CASSQAGNYNSPLHF. The CDR3 region has the DNA TGTGCCAGCAGCCAAGCGGGTAACTATAATTCACCCCTCCACTTT.